The T cell receptor (beta chain) under discussion was sequenced for a study of blood T cell repertoires in COVID-19 (dated by TCRdb to about 2020). About the investigation overall: Samples covering the acute and convalescent phases of COVID-19 were provided by collaborators in the United States, Italy and Spain. The prospective study material was composed of cDNA or gDNA derived from T cells, B-cell-depleted T cells, or PBMCs. Subjects who had been exposed to COVID-19, were actively infected with it, or had recovered from it provided the deeply sampled blood TCRbeta repertoires that made up the dataset. A freely available public database, intended as a resource for researchers studying the immune response to SARS-CoV-2, is where the repertoires were released. Samples came from the ongoing ImmuneRACE study (first 160 participants) plus 1,254 subjects from 6 global collaborators. Nearly every sample came with metadata listing a de-identified subject ID, COVID-19 status, age in years and sex. Where HLA class I and class II types were available, the types were taken from metadata supplied by the sample provider, not from assay-based typing. Study-wide conclusions, independent of this receptor: The quantity of clinical and demographic metadata differed by source and by participant and was supplied without curation.

Note on this clone: Which antigen it targets is not known. Base quality data are lacking; no much larger clone is found one base away.

The CDR3 starts with the cysteine, ends with the phenylalanine, and has 16 residues. Just CDR3 DNA is preserved here, 48 bases in frame from base 1. Trimming takes 5 bases off V and 0 bases off J; junction bases not matched to a gene: 8. The germline V gene (reference sequence) gives CDR1 as SEHNR and CDR2 as FQNEAQ. One collaborating source in Seattle enrolled patients during active infection and followed them longitudinally through the course of disease. Collaborating institutions collected whole blood in K2EDTA tubes following their own protocols. Collaborator samples were shipped for TCRbeta analysis as frozen whole blood, isolated PBMCs, or DNA extracted from either sample type. TCRbeta CDR3 regions were amplified from genomic DNA using the immunoSEQ Assay, a bias-controlled multiplex PCR. Concerning the study's data processing: Nucleated cell counts per sample were estimated from amplification of reference gene primers within the assay. To quantify the absolute abundance of each unique TCRbeta CDR3 rearrangement, sequence reads were collapsed and filtered. Productive Simpson clonality was computed per sample as the square root of Simpson's diversity index over productive rearrangements. Not all clones reach the TCRdb copy of this immuneACCESS table, which keeps in-frame sequences only. Checked studies attribute under half of the gap to unresolved V genes and leave the rest unexplained. V and J calls and clone size follow that table, whereas D and trimming were derived from the DNA. This sample has roughly 280,000 clones in its table, and 88% of those were observed once. The ten largest account for 11% of the sample.

The chain was built from TRBV7-9 and TRBJ2-3; 7 middle bases align to TRBD2. The receptor was isolated from a woman aged 30 to 39 with COVID-19, enrolled during active disease. The material sequenced was peripheral blood. For the CDR3, the sequence is CASSPPAGDSTDTQYF. The nucleotide sequence is TGTGCCAGCAGCCCCCCCGCGGGGGACAGCACAGATACGCAGTATTTT. Joined to the reference TRBV7-9 and TRBJ2-3 proteins, this CDR3 gives the full variable domain: DTGVSQNPRHKITKRGQNVTFRCDPISEHNRLYWYRQTLGQGPEFLTYFQNEAQLEKSRLLSDRFSAERPKGSFSTLEIQRTEQGDSAMYLCASSPPAGDSTDTQYFGPGTRLTVL.